The 20 T cell receptor beta chains below all came from one sample that was sequenced in a study of blood T cell repertoires in COVID-19 (dated by TCRdb to 2018 to 2020). The library was made by the immunoSEQ multiplex PCR assay. Not all clones reach the TCRdb copy of this immuneACCESS table, which keeps in-frame sequences only. Checked studies attribute under half of the gap to unresolved V genes and leave the rest unexplained. The sample table shows some 74,000 clones, and 76% are seen once. Of the sample, about a sixth falls within the top ten clones. The sample comprised peripheral blood. Source of these receptors: a man between 65 and 85 years old with active or convalescent COVID-19.

The rearrangement uses TRBV6-6 and TRBJ2-7, with 7 nucleotides matching TRBD2. V shed 8 bases and J 4 bases; nucleotides not matched to a gene: 5. Germline V gene lookup returns CDR1 MNHNY and CDR2 SVGAGI (reference sequence). This CDR3 region has 12 residues. For the CDR3, the DNA is TGTGCCAGCGTCGGGGGGAGGTACGAGCAGTACTTC. It encodes CASVGGRYEQYF.

This clone was recorded a few times. For the CDR3, the DNA is TGCGCCAGCAGCTTTGGAGGGGATCAGCCCCAGCATTTT. Translated, it gives CASSFGGDQPQHF. The chain links TRBV5-1 to TRBJ1-5, with D possibly being TRBD1 (5 bases). CDR1 and CDR2 (germline): SGHRS, YFSETQ. CDR3 length: 13 amino acids. V was shortened by 2 bases and J by 5 bases, with 8 bases between the two germline ends.

This clone was picked up a small number of times. This chain connects TRBV2 to TRBJ2-7; 8 bases agree with TRBD1. The CDR3 has 16 residues. Germline V gives CDR1 SNHLY, CDR2 FYNNEI. V lost 4 bases and J lost 0; bases outside the gene matches: 8. CDR3 loop: CASSGKGQVGSYEQYF. The CDR3 DNA is TGTGCCAGCAGTGGCAAGGGACAGGTCGGCTCCTACGAGCAGTACTTC.

This clone occurred a few times. V gene TRBV19 combines with J gene TRBJ1-1; no firm D call. The V gene lost 3 bases and the J gene lost 7 bases, with 12 bases spanning the gap. Germline V gives CDR1 LNHDA, CDR2 SQIVND (reference sequence). The CDR3 runs to 13 residues. CDR3 sequence: CASSIYTGNEAFF. The CDR3 bases are TGTGCCAGTAGTATTTATACGGGGAATGAAGCTTTCTTT.

The genes are TRBV10-1 and TRBJ2-3, with 7 bases aligning to TRBD2. This CDR3 comprises 16 residues. The ends lost 9 bases at V and 0 bases at J; junction bases unmatched: 12. Germline loops: CDR1 WNHNN, CDR2 SYGVQD (reference sequence). The CDR3 reads CASSTQAGRSTDTQYF. The CDR3 DNA sequence: TGCGCCAGTTCCACGCAAGCGGGGAGGAGCACAGATACGCAGTATTTT.

The chain uses TRBV4-2 and TRBJ2-1, with 9 bases matching TRBD2. The CDR3 loop spans 15 amino acids. Trimming cost V 3 bases and J 5 bases; bases outside gene matches: 5. Germline V gene lookup returns CDR1 LGHNA and CDR2 YNFKEQ. The CDR3 region has the DNA TGTGCCAGCAGCCAGTATAGCGGGGGCGACAATGAGCAGTTCTTC. Protein: CASSQYSGGDNEQFF.

This clone was recorded many times. This rearrangement joins TRBV2 to TRBJ2-3; maybe TRBD1 (6 bases). V was pared by 6 bases and J by 3 bases, with 16 bases between. This CDR3 has 15 residues. Per germline, CDR1 SNHLY and CDR2 FYNNEI. CDR3 loop: CASSLFLGGTDTQYF. In nucleotides, the CDR3 is TGTGCCAGCAGCCTGTTTCTAGGGGGAACAGATACGCAGTATTTT.

This clone showed up just a few times. The chain recombines TRBV28 with TRBJ1-4; TRBD1 aligns across 9 bases. After removal of 5 bases from V and 7 bases from J, the junction contained 8 bases not matched to a gene. CDR3 length equals 15 residues. Germline V CDR1 and CDR2: MDHEN, SYDVKM. Here the CDR3 DNA reads TGTGCCAGCAGTACCCAACAGGGGGCGCGTGAAAAACTGTTTTTT. The encoded protein is CASSTQQGAREKLFF.

The chain links TRBV6-5 to TRBJ1-1; 10 nucleotides align to TRBD1. V was clipped by 2 bases and J by 12 bases; unmatched bases: 9. This CDR3 has 14 amino acids. Germline V gene data show CDR1 as MNHEY and CDR2 as SVGAGI. This CDR3 is CASSYGDRGGRTFF. In nucleotides, the CDR3 is TGTGCCAGCAGTTACGGGGACAGGGGAGGAAGAACTTTCTTT.

This clone was counted a few times. J is TRBJ1-5 and V is TRBV28, with D perhaps matching TRBD1 (6 bases). Germline values: CDR1 MDHEN, CDR2 SYDVKM. V lost 6 bases, J lost 5 bases, and 17 bases lay in between. The CDR3 is made up of 15 amino acids. The CDR3 reads CASSTDRRSDQPQHF. CDR3 bases: TGTGCCAGCAGCACCGACAGGAGGTCGGATCAGCCCCAGCATTTT.

The chain is built from TRBV4-1 and TRBJ2-5; unclear D gene. The CDR3 loop spans 14 amino acids. Trimming took 0 bases from V and 4 from J, leaving 9 bases between them. In germline, CDR1 is MGHRA, CDR2 YSYEKL. This CDR3 reads CASSQDLLRETQYF. CDR3 DNA sequence: TGCGCCAGCAGCCAAGATCTCCTTAGAGAGACCCAGTACTTC.

DNA for the CDR3: TGTGCCAGCAGATCGAGGGACATGGATGAAAAACTGTTTTTT. It yields the protein CASRSRDMDEKLFF. The rearrangement links TRBV6-5 to TRBJ1-4; the D gene is possibly TRBD1 (6 bases). Trimming shortened V by 6 bases and J by 6 bases, and 14 bases separated the two germline ends. This CDR3 has 14 residues. CDR1 and CDR2 (germline): MNHEY, SVGAGI.

This chain uses TRBV12-3 or TRBV12-4 with TRBJ2-7; D may be TRBD1 (6 bases). V was trimmed by 3 bases and J by 3 bases, leaving 9 bases between them. The CDR3 length is 13 residues. CDR3 sequence: CASSLEQGYEQYF. CDR3 sequence (DNA): TGTGCCAGCAGTTTGGAACAGGGCTACGAGCAGTACTTC.

The table lists this clone with a count of one. The chain carries TRBV7-2 and TRBJ2-3, with a tentative D call TRBD1 (6 bases). The V end lost 5 bases, the J end lost 6 bases, and 18 bases lay between the germline ends. This CDR3 is built from 15 residues. Germline lookup yields CDR1 SGHTA and CDR2 FQGNSA. The CDR3 DNA follows: TGTGCCAGCAGCCCAAGGGACACCTGGCGGGATACGCAGTATTTT. This gives the protein CASSPRDTWRDTQYF.

J is TRBJ1-5 and V is TRBV28, with D hard to call. CDR1 MDHEN and CDR2 SYDVKM come from the germline V gene. The ends were cut back, 6 bases at V and 1 base at J, with 13 bases in the middle. The CDR3 has 15 residues. DNA of the CDR3: TGTGCCAGCAGGCGTGATATGCCGAGCAATCAGCCCCAGCATTTT. This sequence encodes CASRRDMPSNQPQHF.

CDR3 coding DNA: TGTGCCAGTAGCCCCGGCCTCCTCAGGGGCCCCAGCACTGAAGCTTTCTTT. Translating gives CASSPGLLRGPSTEAFF. The chain uses TRBV19 and TRBJ1-1; D might be TRBD1 (6 bases). The CDR3 is made up of 17 amino acids. V lost 6 bases and J lost 4, with 24 bases in between. Germline values: CDR1 LNHDA, CDR2 SQIVND (reference sequence).

The rearrangement joins TRBV29-1 to TRBJ2-2; D not resolved. The CDR3 runs 15 residues. V lost 0 bases, J lost 0 bases, and 8 bases lay in between. Per the germline V gene, CDR1 is SQVTM and CDR2 is ANQGSEA. CDR3 sequence: CSVEDRQSNTGELFF. The DNA of the CDR3 is TGCAGCGTTGAAGACAGGCAATCGAACACCGGGGAGCTGTTTTTT.

The gene calls are TRBV5-4 and TRBJ1-2, with TRBD1 matching 7 bases. Germline V lookup: CDR1 SGHNT, CDR2 YYREEE (reference sequence). J lost 3 bases, V lost 0 bases, and 2 bases had no gene match. The CDR3 extends over 14 amino acids. This CDR3 is CASSLATGDYGYTF. The CDR3 DNA reads TGTGCCAGCAGCTTGGCCACAGGGGACTATGGCTACACCTTC. The whole variable domain, filled in from reference TRBV5-4 and TRBJ1-2, reads ETGVTQSPTHLIKTRGQQVTLRCSSQSGHNTVSWYQQALGQGPQFIFQYYREEENGRGNFPPRFSGLQFPNYSSELNVNALELDDSALYLCASSLATGDYGYTFGSGTRLTVV.

The chain recombines TRBV2 with TRBJ1-6; a possible D gene is TRBD1 (5 bases). The V and J ends lost 6 bases and 7 bases respectively, with 13 bases between them. Germline assignment: CDR1 SNHLY and CDR2 FYNNEI. The CDR3 has 14 amino acids. CDR3 sequence (DNA): TGTGCCAGCAGGCGGGGGGGAACCAATTCACCCCTCCACTTT. Its protein product is CASRRGGTNSPLHF. Filled out from reference TRBV2 and TRBJ1-6, the complete variable domain reads EPEVTQTPSHQVTQMGQEVILRCVPISNHLYFYWYRQILGQKVEFLVSFYNNEISEKSEIFDDQFSVERPDGSNFTLKIRSTKLEDSAMYFCASRRGGTNSPLHFGNGTRLTVT.

This rearrangement joins TRBV19 to TRBJ1-4, with D perhaps TRBD1 (6 bases). The CDR3 has 12 amino acids. With 4 bases removed from V and 10 bases from J, the gap between germline ends came to 10 bases. Germline values: CDR1 LNHDA, CDR2 SQIVND (reference sequence). The CDR3 protein is CASSTTGLKLFF. CDR3 DNA: TGTGCCAGTAGTACTACAGGGTTAAAACTGTTTTTT.